The rows below give T cell receptor beta chains drawn from one sample of a study of T cell changes during pregnancy in multiple sclerosis. Clones were sequenced by immunoSEQ multiplex PCR, and TCRdb holds only the in-frame ones, with some missing. The data hold about 77,000 clones, with around 89% observed a single time. The sequencing used peripheral blood, collected before pregnancy. These receptors were collected from a female donor with multiple sclerosis, enrolled in a pregnancy study. Each CDR3 is given with its conserved first and last residue. A D gene is named only where the DNA matches it firmly. Where a row states a size, it is once, few, many or the class of an expanded clone; other rows omit it.

v_call	clone_size	d_call	j_call	cdr3_aa	cdr3_nt
TRBV7-3	-	TRBD2	TRBJ2-5	CASSPGGWYQETQYF	TGTGCCAGCAGCCCCGGGGGGTGGTACCAAGAGACCCAGTACTTC
TRBV5-1	few	TRBD2	TRBJ2-1	CASSLGPLAGVDEQFF	TGCGCCAGCAGCTTGGGACCTCTAGCGGGGGTCGATGAGCAGTTCTTC
TRBV29-1	-	-	TRBJ2-7	CSVEKDSGYEQYF	TGCAGCGTTGAAAAGGACAGCGGCTACGAGCAGTACTTC
TRBV16	once	-	TRBJ1-5	CASSQFFGRARNQPQHF	TGTGCCAGCAGCCAATTTTTTGGCAGGGCGAGGAATCAGCCCCAGCATTTT
TRBV29-1	-	-	TRBJ1-1	CSVTGWGNTEAFF	TGCAGCGTTACGGGGTGGGGGAACACTGAAGCTTTCTTT
TRBV5-4	-	TRBD1	TRBJ2-6	CASSSQGAGANVLTF	TGTGCCAGCAGCTCGCAGGGGGCTGGGGCCAACGTCCTGACTTTC
TRBV7-2	-	-	TRBJ1-1	CASSPLGRTNTEAFF	TGTGCCAGCAGCCCACTGGGGAGGACCAACACTGAAGCTTTCTTT
TRBV29-1	-	-	TRBJ2-3	CSVRGTDTQYF	TGCAGCGTTCGCGGCACAGATACGCAGTATTTT
TRBV9	-	TRBD2	TRBJ2-3	CASSYSILPSGVTDTQYF	TGTGCCAGCAGCTATTCCATCCTACCTAGCGGGGTCACAGATACGCAGTATTTT
TRBV20-1	medium-sized	-	TRBJ1-1	CSPLGAFF	TGCAGTCCCCTCGGGGCTTTCTTT
TRBV6-1	-	TRBD2	TRBJ2-3	CASSPTSGGADTQYF	TGTGCCAGCAGTCCGACTAGCGGGGGGGCAGATACGCAGTATTTT
TRBV7-9	-	-	TRBJ1-5	CASNRLGGNQPQHF	TGTGCCAGCAACCGCCTCGGGGGCAATCAGCCCCAGCATTTT
TRBV7-2	-	-	TRBJ2-3	CASSLGVGGTTDTQYF	TGTGCCAGCAGCTTAGGAGTAGGCGGGACCACAGATACGCAGTATTTT
TRBV2	-	TRBD1	TRBJ1-4	CASSRDPAGQGFITNEKLFF	TGTGCCAGCAGTCGAGATCCTGCGGGACAGGGCTTTATAACTAATGAAAAACTGTTTTTT
TRBV18	once	-	TRBJ1-2	CASSPPGSSYGYTF	TGTGCCAGCTCACCCCCGGGGAGTTCTTATGGCTACACCTTC
TRBV2	-	-	TRBJ1-2	CASLAGRGGYGYTF	TGTGCCAGTTTAGCTGGCAGGGGCGGCTATGGCTACACCTTC
TRBV6-5	-	-	TRBJ1-1	CASTSPGRETEAFF	TGTGCCAGCACCTCACCTGGGAGGGAGACTGAAGCTTTCTTT
TRBV7-2	-	-	TRBJ2-2	CASSFSGKSGELFF	TGTGCCAGCAGCTTTAGCGGAAAGAGCGGGGAGCTGTTTTTT
TRBV18	-	TRBD2	TRBJ2-3	CASSPRRLAGGLDTQYF	TGTGCCAGCTCACCACGTAGACTAGCGGGGGGCCTGGATACGCAGTATTTT
TRBV28	-	TRBD2	TRBJ2-3	CASSLGTSGGDTQYF	TGTGCCAGCAGTTTAGGGACTAGCGGGGGAGATACGCAGTATTTT
TRBV5-1	once	TRBD1	TRBJ1-5	CASSLDRGSQPQHF	TGCGCCAGCAGCTTAGACAGGGGTAGCCAGCCCCAGCATTTT
TRBV5-1	-	TRBD2	TRBJ2-3	CASSPEVGRGGLSDTQYF	TGCGCCAGCAGCCCCGAGGTGGGGCGGGGGGGCCTCTCAGATACGCAGTATTTT
TRBV11-2	once	-	TRBJ2-1	CASSFRQIEQFF	TGTGCCAGCAGCTTCCGTCAGATTGAGCAGTTCTTC
TRBV19	once	-	TRBJ2-1	CASKDREGPNEQFF	TGTGCCAGCAAGGACAGGGAGGGCCCCAATGAGCAGTTCTTC
TRBV10-3	-	TRBD2	TRBJ2-1	CAISESGGSYNEQFF	TGTGCCATCAGTGAAAGCGGGGGCTCCTACAATGAGCAGTTCTTC
TRBV4-3	-	-	TRBJ2-3	CASSQFRGGEEDTQYF	TGCGCCAGCAGCCAATTTCGAGGGGGGGAAGAGGATACGCAGTATTTT
TRBV27	-	TRBD1	TRBJ1-2	CASSLFGQGNGYTF	TGTGCCAGCAGTTTATTCGGACAGGGTAATGGCTACACCTTC
TRBV19	-	TRBD2	TRBJ2-3	CASSPNRLAGGSDTQYF	TGTGCCAGTAGTCCCAACCGACTAGCGGGGGGATCAGATACGCAGTATTTT
TRBV7-6	-	TRBD1	TRBJ2-7	CASSLGGGTGGYEQYF	TGTGCCAGCAGCTTAGGAGGTGGGACAGGGGGCTACGAGCAGTACTTC
TRBV2	-	-	TRBJ1-5	CASSEHRAQPQHF	TGTGCCAGCAGTGAGCACAGGGCCCAGCCCCAGCATTTT
TRBV14	-	-	TRBJ2-5	CASSLEPDMYQETQYF	TGTGCCAGCAGCCTTGAACCAGACATGTACCAAGAGACCCAGTACTTC
TRBV6-1	-	-	TRBJ2-2	CASSAPIQTTSTGELFF	TGTGCCAGCAGTGCACCGATCCAAACAACCTCGACCGGGGAGCTGTTTTTT
TRBV12-5	-	-	TRBJ2-7	CASGLAGTYEQYF	TGTGCTAGTGGTTTGGCAGGTACCTACGAGCAGTACTTC
TRBV4-1	-	-	TRBJ1-1	CASSRYGTEAFF	TGCGCCAGCAGCAGATACGGCACTGAAGCTTTCTTT
TRBV4-1	-	-	TRBJ1-1	CASSPSEENTEAFF	TGCGCCAGCAGCCCCTCTGAGGAGAACACTGAAGCTTTCTTT
TRBV7-9	-	-	TRBJ1-1	CASSLGDTAEAFF	TGTGCCAGCAGCTTAGGTGACACGGCTGAAGCTTTCTTT
TRBV7-9	-	-	TRBJ2-2	CASSLVRVDTGELFF	TGTGCCAGCAGCTTAGTCAGGGTTGACACCGGGGAGCTGTTTTTT
TRBV18	-	-	TRBJ2-7	CASSPFRDTGSYEQYF	TGTGCCAGCTCTCCATTCAGGGACACCGGATCCTACGAGCAGTACTTC
TRBV2	-	-	TRBJ2-7	CASSVRGYEQYF	TGTGCCAGCAGTGTTCGGGGGTACGAGCAGTACTTC
TRBV4-1	-	-	TRBJ2-1	CASSQAGREQFF	TGCGCCAGCAGCCAAGCGGGTCGGGAGCAGTTCTTC
TRBV5-8	-	TRBD1	TRBJ1-2	CASSLGLWDRANYGYTF	TGTGCCAGCAGCTTGGGTCTATGGGACAGAGCTAACTATGGCTACACCTTC
TRBV9	-	TRBD1	TRBJ2-7	CASSEGTGSSYEQYF	TGTGCCAGCAGCGAAGGGACAGGGAGCTCCTACGAGCAGTACTTC
TRBV6-5	-	TRBD1	TRBJ1-6	CASSYSRTGKSPLHF	TGTGCCAGCAGTTACTCAAGGACAGGGAAGTCACCCCTCCACTTT
TRBV5-6	-	-	TRBJ1-4	CASSTPQGGEKLFF	TGTGCCAGCAGCACACCCCAGGGAGGTGAAAAACTGTTTTTT
TRBV5-6	-	-	TRBJ1-6	CASSLGKAGSYNSPLHF	TGTGCCAGCAGCTTGGGAAAGGCAGGGTCCTATAATTCACCCCTCCACTTT
TRBV6-6	-	-	TRBJ1-2	CASSTLQGYGYTF	TGTGCCAGCAGTACATTACAGGGTTATGGCTACACCTTC